One sample yielded the 23 T cell receptor beta chains listed below, sequenced in a study of T cell responses to AZD1222 COVID-19 vaccine. This table comes from immunoSEQ multiplex PCR, and its TCRdb copy is limited to in-frame clones, with some not included. The profile shows under 150,000 clones, under 95% of them singletons. Sample: peripheral blood, taken on day 0 of AZD1222 vaccination. The receptors here all came from an adult in good health.

The chain combines TRBV14 with TRBJ2-7, with D maybe TRBD2 (5 bases). Germline loops: CDR1 SGHDN, CDR2 FVKESK. The CDR3 length is 13 residues. V lost 5 bases and J lost 0, with 8 bases in between. This CDR3 is CASSVDFSYEQYF. CDR3 nucleotide sequence: TGTGCCAGCAGCGTGGACTTCTCCTACGAGCAGTACTTC.

The chain joins TRBV5-4 to TRBJ2-7, with a weak D call TRBD2 (8 bases). The germline V and J ends were trimmed by 0 bases and 2 bases, with 15 bases remaining between them. Germline V gives CDR1 SGHNT, CDR2 YYREEE (reference sequence). There are 16 residues in the CDR3. The CDR3 region has the DNA TGTGCCAGCAGCTTGGGGGTAGCGGGGACAGCCTACGAGCAGTACTTC. Its translation: CASSLGVAGTAYEQYF. Based on the CDR3 plus reference TRBV5-4 and TRBJ2-7, the full variable domain is ETGVTQSPTHLIKTRGQQVTLRCSSQSGHNTVSWYQQALGQGPQFIFQYYREEENGRGNFPPRFSGLQFPNYSSELNVNALELDDSALYLCASSLGVAGTAYEQYFGPGTRLTVT.

This chain joins TRBV4-1 and TRBJ2-3; 7 bases are a match to TRBD2. CDR3 length: 16 amino acids. The germline gives CDR1 MGHRA, CDR2 YSYEKL. The junction had 7 bases not matched to a gene; V was cut back by 1 base and J by 3 bases. The chain's CDR3 is CASSQVGGGLTDTQYF. The CDR3 region has the DNA TGCGCCAGCAGCCAAGTGGGGGGAGGGCTAACAGATACGCAGTATTTT.

The chain is built from TRBV3-1 (or the pseudogene TRBV3-2) and TRBJ2-5, with D perhaps given as TRBD1 or TRBD2 (6 bases each). Trimming cost V 5 bases and J 5 bases, with 15 bases left between them. The CDR3 is 14 amino acids. The germline V gene encodes CDR1 LGHDT and CDR2 YNNKEL (reference sequence). The CDR3 spells CASSSQGGLETQYF. The CDR3 DNA reads TGTGCCAGCAGCTCCCAAGGGGGGCTGGAGACCCAGTACTTC.

The rearrangement uses TRBV6-6 and TRBJ1-2; perhaps TRBD1 as D (5 bases). Germline CDR1 and CDR2: MNHNY and SVGAGI (reference sequence). The V end lost 8 bases, the J end lost 6 bases, and 16 bases lay between the germline ends. The CDR3 is 13 amino acids. This chain's CDR3 is CASGPREGDGYTF. The CDR3 coding sequence is TGTGCCAGCGGACCAAGAGAAGGGGATGGCTACACCTTC.

J is TRBJ2-2 and V is TRBV5-8; TRBD1 aligns across 9 bases. The germline V gene encodes CDR1 SGHTS and CDR2 YDEGEE. This CDR3 spans 15 amino acids. The V gene end was trimmed by 4 bases and the J gene end by 6 bases; junction bases not matched to a gene: 7. The CDR3 protein is CASSPGTGNAGELFF. CDR3 DNA sequence: TGTGCCAGCAGCCCGGGGACAGGGAATGCCGGGGAGCTGTTTTTT.

The table lists this clone with a few counts. The V call is TRBV11-2, the J call TRBJ2-2; no reliable D call. Germline values: CDR1 SGHAT, CDR2 FQNNGV. V gave up 5 bases and J gave up 1 base, with 20 bases separating them. The CDR3 is made up of 18 amino acids. The CDR3 DNA reads TGTGCCAGCAGCCCCCCCCGTCTGGCGCTGGGGAACACCGGGGAGCTGTTTTTT. Translated: CASSPPRLALGNTGELFF.

The CDR3 protein is CASSAHPSSYNEQFF. The CDR3 nucleotides are TGTGCCAGCAGCGCCCACCCCAGCTCCTACAATGAGCAGTTCTTC. This chain connects TRBV9 to TRBJ2-1; no firm D call. Trimming stripped 3 bases from V and 0 bases from J, with 10 bases between. The CDR3 spans 15 residues. Germline CDR1 and CDR2: SGDLS and YYNGEE.

The CDR3 nucleotides read TGTGCCACCAGTGAAGCCGGTACACCCATTTGGGGCTACACCTTC. Translated, it gives CATSEAGTPIWGYTF. The V and J genes are TRBV24-1 and TRBJ1-2; D is unresolved. The CDR3 totals 15 residues. Germline V gene lookup returns CDR1 KGHDR and CDR2 SFDVKD. V lost 4 bases, J lost 8 bases, and 19 bases lay in between.

CDR3 nucleotides: TGTGCCATCAGTGAGTCGACTCGCGGGAGTGCGGAGACCCAGTACTTC. It translates to CAISESTRGSAETQYF. The rearrangement uses TRBV10-3 and TRBJ2-5; 7 positions agree with TRBD2. V lost 0 bases, J lost 5 bases, and 9 bases stayed unmatched. The germline gives CDR1 ENHRY, CDR2 SYGVKD. CDR3 length: 16 amino acids.

The chain links TRBV19 to TRBJ2-3, with no clear D. CDR1 LNHDA and CDR2 SQIVND come from the germline V gene (reference sequence). The CDR3 has 18 residues. V dropped 0 bases and J dropped 2 bases, with 18 bases sitting between them. CDR3 amino acids: CASSIDRGSLPYTDTQYF. CDR3 sequence (DNA): TGTGCCAGTAGTATAGATCGTGGCAGTCTACCATACACAGATACGCAGTATTTT.

V is TRBV6-5 and J is TRBJ1-2; D not resolved. The CDR3 runs to 14 residues. Trimming removed 4 bases at V and 4 bases at J, with 13 bases between. CDR1 is MNHEY, CDR2 SVGAGI, per germline. In DNA, the CDR3 is TGTGCCAGCAGTTGGAAGAAAATGGGCTATGGCTACACCTTC. Its protein is CASSWKKMGYGYTF.

This rearrangement joins TRBV4-1 to TRBJ1-1; D gene uncertain. CDR1 is MGHRA and CDR2 is YSYEKL in the germline V gene. V was cut by 3 bases and J by 1 base, with 9 bases left in between. This CDR3 has 14 amino acids. CDR3 region: CASSHPVENTEAFF. DNA for the CDR3: TGCGCCAGCAGCCACCCCGTCGAGAACACTGAAGCTTTCTTT.

V gene TRBV5-4 combines with J gene TRBJ1-2; 7 bases map to TRBD1. Germline V gene sequence: CDR1 SGHNT, CDR2 YYREEE (reference sequence). The V gene end was trimmed by 4 bases and the J gene end by 6 bases; junction bases not matched to a gene: 12. The CDR3 covers 15 residues. The CDR3 sequence: CASSTSDRALDGYTF. CDR3 sequence (DNA): TGTGCCAGCAGCACTAGCGACAGGGCACTGGATGGCTACACCTTC.

This clone was observed a handful of times. The chain carries TRBV2 and TRBJ2-3, with 7 bases lining up with TRBD2. With V trimmed by 6 bases and J by 2 bases, 2 bases remained unmatched. Germline CDR1 is SNHLY and CDR2 is FYNNEI. The CDR3 is 13 amino acids. The CDR3: CASRREATDTQYF. Here the CDR3 DNA reads TGTGCCAGCAGACGGGAGGCCACAGATACGCAGTATTTT.

The chain is built from TRBV2 and TRBJ1-3, with 8 bases that match TRBD1. The germline CDR1 and CDR2 sequences are SNHLY and FYNNEI. This CDR3 is built from 15 residues. V gave up 1 base and J gave up 4 bases; unmatched junction bases: 3. The CDR3 loop is CASSEGTGMGNTIYF. The CDR3 DNA is TGTGCCAGCAGTGAAGGGACAGGGATGGGAAACACCATATATTTT.

This sequence joins TRBV15 and TRBJ1-5; weak D call: TRBD1 (5 bases). The CDR3 spans 16 residues. Trimming took off 0 bases at V and 1 base at J, with 10 bases between the two ends. CDR1 and CDR2 (germline): LNHNV, YYDKDF (reference sequence). DNA of the CDR3: TGTGCCACCAGCAGAGAAGGGGTGAAAAGCAATCAGCCCCAGCATTTT. Its translation is CATSREGVKSNQPQHF.

This rearrangement joins TRBV6-5 to TRBJ1-2, with D maybe TRBD1 (5 bases). The CDR3 sequence is 15 residues long. The V end lost 6 bases, the J end lost 5 bases, and 19 bases lay between the germline ends. CDR1 is MNHEY, CDR2 SVGAGI, per germline. CDR3 sequence (DNA): TGTGCCAGCAGGGGTGGGGCAGGGCAATTGTATGGCTACACCTTC. This gives the protein CASRGGAGQLYGYTF.

This chain connects TRBV3-1 (or the pseudogene TRBV3-2) to TRBJ1-1; 10 nucleotides match TRBD1. Germline V lookup: CDR1 LGHDT, CDR2 YNNKEL (reference sequence). Unmatched junction bases numbered 3, after V lost 4 bases and J lost 1 base. This CDR3 is 15 amino acids long. The CDR3 DNA follows: TGTGCCAGCAGCCCACGGACAGGGGGGAACACTGAAGCTTTCTTT. Translating gives CASSPRTGGNTEAFF.

The V and J genes are TRBV2 and TRBJ2-7; D not resolved. This CDR3 has 15 residues. Germline loops: CDR1 SNHLY, CDR2 FYNNEI. Trimming cost V 6 bases and J 2 bases, with 17 bases left between them. The CDR3 protein is CASRPSQLPPYEQYF. CDR3 DNA sequence: TGTGCCAGCAGACCGTCCCAACTTCCACCCTACGAGCAGTACTTC.

The genes are TRBV12-3 or TRBV12-4 and TRBJ2-7; D possibly corresponds to TRBD1 (5 bases). The V end was cut by 5 bases, the J end by 3 bases, with 8 bases between. The length of the CDR3 is 12 residues. The CDR3 region is CASSQTVYEQYF. The CDR3 DNA sequence: TGTGCCAGCAGTCAGACAGTCTACGAGCAGTACTTC.

V gene TRBV19 combines with J gene TRBJ1-2; perhaps TRBD1 as D (5 bases). Trimming pared 4 bases from V and 4 bases from J, leaving 16 bases between. Germline assignment: CDR1 LNHDA and CDR2 SQIVND (reference sequence). CDR3 length: 15 residues. In DNA, the CDR3 is TGTGCCAGTAGTACCAAACCAGGGTACGGCTATGGCTACACCTTC. This sequence encodes CASSTKPGYGYGYTF.

This clone appeared a few times. Other DNA variants within this sample encode the same CDR3. The rearrangement joins TRBV7-9 to TRBJ2-1, with a weak D call TRBD2 (6 bases). The germline gives CDR1 SEHNR, CDR2 FQNEAQ (reference sequence). V was pared by 0 bases and J by 3 bases, with 12 bases between. This CDR3 has 16 residues. The CDR3 region is CASSLALAGSYNEQFF. CDR3 coding DNA: TGTGCCAGCAGCTTAGCATTGGCGGGAAGCTACAATGAGCAGTTCTTC.